Sequencing of this T cell receptor beta chain was carried out in a study of T cell responses to AZD1222 COVID-19 vaccine. Study results and caveats: Vaccine-related CD4 TCRs covered spike, predominating at 160-218 and 743-854. Females made up more of the donors, who were largely white British, and clonal diversity may have come out too low. The peak T cell response came first, and repertoires were sampled only after it.

This CDR3 is 14 amino acids long. The V end lost 2 bases, the J end lost 0 bases, and 7 bases lay between the germline ends. CDR1 is MNHNS, CDR2 SASEGT, per germline. Some clones are missing from TCRdb's copy, which holds only in-frame ones; the method was immunoSEQ multiplex PCR. The repertoire holds around 140,000 clones, with nearly 95% as singletons. On this clone itself: What it binds is unknown.

This material consisted of peripheral blood, taken on day 0 of AZD1222 vaccination. The chain joins TRBV6-1 to TRBJ1-1; D not certain. The TCR comes from an adult in good health. CDR3 DNA sequence: TGTGCCAGCAGTGAATACGGTCTGAACACTGAAGCTTTCTTT. Residues: CASSEYGLNTEAFF.